This T cell receptor beta chain is drawn from a study of T-cell memory formation after mild COVID-19. In the study overall: Clusters of TCRs were largely donor specific.

The CDR3 length is 16 residues. Unmatched junction bases numbered 13, after V lost 5 bases and J lost 4 bases. The germline V gene has CDR1 SNHLY and CDR2 FYNNEI. This clonotype was seen a handful of times. Using its own MiXCR run on the 5' RACE reads, TCRdb lists one record per CDR3 protein. The profile shows 500,000 to 600,000 distinct CDR3 sequences, roughly 18% of them singletons. Input material: PBMCs or a T cell subset sorted from them (not recorded which). J is TRBJ1-2 and V is TRBV2; 7 bases align to TRBD1. The TCR sequence derives from an adult woman who had mild COVID-19 (a few samples of this study predate the infection). Cell type and time point are not known. The chain's CDR3 is CASSSLEGAPSYGYTF. CDR3 in DNA: TGTGCCAGCAGTTCACTGGAGGGGGCGCCTAGCTATGGCTACACCTTC.